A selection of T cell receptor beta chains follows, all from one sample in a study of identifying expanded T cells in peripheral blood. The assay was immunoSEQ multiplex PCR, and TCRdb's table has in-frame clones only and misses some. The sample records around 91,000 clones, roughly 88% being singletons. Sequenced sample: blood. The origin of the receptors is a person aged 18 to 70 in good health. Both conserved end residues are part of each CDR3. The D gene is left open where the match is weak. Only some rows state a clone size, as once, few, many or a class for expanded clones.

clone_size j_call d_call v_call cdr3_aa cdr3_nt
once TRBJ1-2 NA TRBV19 CASSIDAHAGTF TGTGCCAGTAGCATTGACGCGCACGCGGGGACCTTC
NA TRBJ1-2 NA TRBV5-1 CASANRDTYYGYTF TGCGCCAGCGCCAACCGGGACACCTACTATGGCTACACCTTC
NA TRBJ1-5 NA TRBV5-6 CASSPWMADNQPQHF TGTGCCAGCAGCCCATGGATGGCGGACAATCAGCCCCAGCATTTT
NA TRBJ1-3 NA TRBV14 CASRGRDSGNTIYF TGTGCCAGCAGGGGCAGGGACTCTGGAAACACCATATATTTT
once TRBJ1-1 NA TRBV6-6 CASSGQGTNTEAFF TGTGCCAGTTCCGGGCAAGGGACGAACACTGAAGCTTTCTTT
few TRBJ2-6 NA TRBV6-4 CASSQTPSSGANVLTF TGTGCCAGCAGCCAGACCCCAAGCTCTGGGGCCAACGTCCTGACTTTC
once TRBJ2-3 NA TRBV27 CASSFYRTTDTQYF TGTGCCAGCAGTTTTTACCGCACCACAGATACGCAGTATTTT
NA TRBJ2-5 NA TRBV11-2 CASSLVGGQETQYF TGTGCCAGCAGCTTAGTCGGGGGCCAAGAGACCCAGTACTTC
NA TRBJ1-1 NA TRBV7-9 CASSMPEAFF TGTGCCAGCAGCATGCCTGAAGCTTTCTTT
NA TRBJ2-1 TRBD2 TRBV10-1 CASSPGTSGIHEQFF TGCGCCAGCAGTCCCGGGACTAGCGGGATCCATGAGCAGTTCTTC
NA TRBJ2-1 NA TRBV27 CASSLGRGYNEQFF TGTGCCAGCAGTTTAGGCAGGGGATACAATGAGCAGTTCTTC
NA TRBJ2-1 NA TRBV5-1 CASSLDTGDEQFF TGCGCCAGCAGCTTGGATACCGGGGACGAGCAGTTCTTC
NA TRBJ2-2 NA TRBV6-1 CASSEPGNTGELFF TGTGCCAGCAGTGAACCCGGGAACACCGGGGAGCTGTTTTTT
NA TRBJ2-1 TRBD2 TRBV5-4 CASSLGITSGNNEQFF TGTGCCAGCAGCTTGGGTATAACTAGCGGAAACAATGAGCAGTTCTTC
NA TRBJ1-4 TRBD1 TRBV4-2 CASSHRPGQGAEKLFF TGTGCCAGCAGCCATCGTCCGGGACAGGGGGCTGAAAAACTGTTTTTT
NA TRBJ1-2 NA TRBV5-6 CASSQVTYGYTF TGTGCCAGCAGTCAGGTAACCTATGGCTACACCTTC
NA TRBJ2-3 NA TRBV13 CASSSPGGADTQYF TGTGCCAGCAGCTCCCCGGGCGGCGCGGATACGCAGTATTTT
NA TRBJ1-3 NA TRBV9 CASSVELRGLGNTIYF TGTGCCAGCAGCGTAGAGCTCAGGGGATTGGGAAACACCATATATTTT
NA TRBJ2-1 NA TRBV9 CASSVGGLGSNEQFF TGTGCCAGCAGCGTAGGAGGGTTGGGAAGCAATGAGCAGTTCTTC
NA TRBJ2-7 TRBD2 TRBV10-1 CASSPLWASGSYEQYF TGCGCCAGCAGCCCACTCTGGGCTAGCGGGAGCTACGAGCAGTACTTC
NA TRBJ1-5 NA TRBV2 CASSGGGNGNQPQHF TGTGCCAGCAGTGGGGGGGGGAACGGCAATCAGCCCCAGCATTTT
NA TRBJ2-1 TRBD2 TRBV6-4 CASSGTSGSYNEQFF TGTGCCAGCAGTGGAACTAGCGGGAGTTACAATGAGCAGTTCTTC
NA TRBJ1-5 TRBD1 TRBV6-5 CASRATGLNQPQHF TGTGCCAGCAGAGCGACAGGGTTGAATCAGCCCCAGCATTTT
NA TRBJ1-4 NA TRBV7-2 CASSLLGGATNEKLFF TGTGCCAGCAGCTTATTAGGGGGGGCCACTAATGAAAAACTGTTTTTT
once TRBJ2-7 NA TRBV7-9 CASSLAGRFYEQYF TGTGCCAGCAGCTTGGCTGGAAGATTCTACGAGCAGTACTTC
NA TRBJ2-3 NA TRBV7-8 CASSFLAGQPPNTDTQYF TGTGCCAGCAGCTTCCTAGCCGGACAGCCGCCTAACACAGATACGCAGTATTTT
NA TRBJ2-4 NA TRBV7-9 CASSLGTAAHDSKNIQYF TGTGCCAGCAGCTTAGGGACCGCTGCCCACGATAGCAAAAACATTCAGTACTTC
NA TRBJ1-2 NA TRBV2 CAIPDSNYGYTF TGTGCCATCCCAGACAGTAACTATGGCTACACCTTC
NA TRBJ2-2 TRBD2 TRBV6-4 CASRGTSGTNTGELFF TGTGCCAGCAGAGGGACTAGCGGGACTAACACCGGGGAGCTGTTTTTT
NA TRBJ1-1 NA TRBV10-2 CASSLTVNRAFF TGCGCCAGCAGCTTGACAGTTAACCGGGCTTTCTTT
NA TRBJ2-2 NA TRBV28 CASSPPSASGELFF TGTGCCAGCAGCCCTCCTAGCGCTTCCGGGGAGCTGTTTTTT
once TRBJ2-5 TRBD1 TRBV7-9 CASSPPDRGLETQYF TGTGCCAGCAGCCCCCCGGACAGGGGTCTGGAGACCCAGTACTTC
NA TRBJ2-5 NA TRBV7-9 CAVPAKPPTQYF TGTGCCGTGCCAGCAAAGCCTCCGACCCAGTACTTC
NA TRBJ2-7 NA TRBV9 CASSQGLASYEQYF TGTGCCAGCAGCCAAGGACTGGCATCCTACGAGCAGTACTTC
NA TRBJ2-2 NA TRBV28 CASSLSETVTGELFF TGTGCCAGCAGTTTATCGGAGACAGTCACCGGGGAGCTGTTTTTT
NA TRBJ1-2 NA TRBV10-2 CASRGGYGYTF TGCGCCAGCAGGGGAGGGTATGGCTACACCTTC
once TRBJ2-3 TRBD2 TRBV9 CASSGLAGGLTDTQYF TGTGCCAGCAGCGGGCTAGCGGGGGGGCTCACAGATACGCAGTATTTT
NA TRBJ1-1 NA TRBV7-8 CASTATGVNTEAFF TGTGCCAGCACCGCGACGGGGGTGAACACTGAAGCTTTCTTT
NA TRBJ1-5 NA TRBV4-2 CASSQDPRQPQHF TGTGCCAGCAGCCAAGATCCCCGGCAGCCCCAGCATTTT
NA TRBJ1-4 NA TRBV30 CAWSGGVANEKLFF TGTGCCTGGAGTGGGGGGGTCGCCAATGAAAAACTGTTTTTT
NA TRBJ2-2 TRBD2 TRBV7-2 CASSGLADTGELFF TGTGCCAGCAGCGGCCTAGCGGACACCGGGGAGCTGTTTTTT
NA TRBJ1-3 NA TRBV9 CASSGPRGSGNTIYF TGTGCCAGCAGCGGCCCTCGGGGCTCTGGAAACACCATATATTTT
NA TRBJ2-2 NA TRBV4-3 CASSQAERHTGELFF TGCGCCAGCAGCCAAGCGGAGCGGCACACCGGGGAGCTGTTTTTT